These 11 T cell receptor beta chains originate from one sample sequenced in a study of blood T cell repertoires in COVID-19 (dated by TCRdb to 2019 to 2021). The receptor library was made with the immunoSEQ multiplex PCR assay. TCRdb limited this immuneACCESS table to in-frame rearrangements with V and J called. A share of clones is missing; checked studies link under half to unresolved V genes, and the rest is unexplained. The sample records under 35,000 clones, around four fifths of which are singletons. The ten largest clones capture roughly a third of the sample. Sample: peripheral blood. The receptors shown here come from a man older than 75 with acute or convalescent COVID-19.

The V call is TRBV6-2 or TRBV6-3, the J call TRBJ1-6; TRBD1 might be the D (5 bases). CDR1 and CDR2 from the germline V gene are MNHEY and SVGEGT. There are 16 residues in the CDR3. Trimming left V 6 bases short and J 7 bases short, with 19 bases between. CDR3 nucleotide sequence: TGTGCCAGCAGCTCGTTTCAGGGAAGAGCCAATTCACCCCTCCACTTT. Translating it yields CASSSFQGRANSPLHF.

This rearrangement joins TRBV5-1 to TRBJ1-1; D call uncertain. CDR3 size: 16 residues. Trimming removed 4 bases at V and 1 base at J, with 17 bases between. The germline V gene has CDR1 SGHRS and CDR2 YFSETQ. CDR3 region: CASSIGRALGNTEAFF. The CDR3 DNA reads TGCGCCAGCAGCATTGGGAGGGCGTTGGGGAACACTGAAGCTTTCTTT.

This clone was detected only once. The V gene is TRBV5-4, the J gene TRBJ1-5; possibly TRBD1 for D (5 bases). Germline V gives CDR1 SGHNT, CDR2 YYREEE (reference sequence). This CDR3 region has 16 residues. Deletions cut 0 bases from V and 1 base from J, with 11 bases between. The CDR3 region is CASSLDGQGSNQPQHF. In DNA form, the CDR3 reads TGTGCCAGCAGCTTGGATGGGCAGGGAAGCAATCAGCCCCAGCATTTT.

The chain joins TRBV20-1 to TRBJ2-5; D perhaps matches TRBD2 (5 bases). Trimming left V 3 bases short and J 10 bases short, with 12 bases between. The CDR3 contains 11 residues. Germline values: CDR1 DFQATT, CDR2 SNEGSKA (reference sequence). CDR3 DNA: TGCAGTGCTAGTGTGGGAGCGGACCAGTACTTC. Protein product: CSASVGADQYF.

The chain uses TRBV7-9 and TRBJ2-7, with D possibly matching TRBD2 (6 bases). Germline V gene data show CDR1 as SEHNR and CDR2 as FQNEAQ (reference sequence). Deletions cut 6 bases from V and 2 bases from J, with 11 bases between. The CDR3 loop spans 13 amino acids. This CDR3 reads CASRRGGAYEQYF. DNA of the CDR3: TGTGCCAGCAGGAGAGGAGGGGCCTACGAGCAGTACTTC.

V usage is TRBV30 and J usage is TRBJ2-7, with D perhaps TRBD1 (6 bases). V was cut by 5 bases and J by 3 bases, with 11 bases left in between. Germline CDR1 GTSNPN, CDR2 SVGIG (reference sequence). This CDR3 is built from 12 residues. This chain's CDR3 is CAWGGRGYEQYF. The CDR3 DNA follows: TGTGCCTGGGGGGGCAGGGGCTACGAGCAGTACTTC.

The chain uses TRBV7-8 and TRBJ2-5; 8 nucleotides line up with TRBD2. CDR3 length equals 15 residues. CDR1 is SGHVS, CDR2 FQNEAQ, per germline. With V trimmed by 5 bases and J by 2 bases, 7 bases remained unmatched. This CDR3 is CASSGMRGAQETQYF. CDR3 coding DNA: TGTGCCAGCAGCGGGATGCGGGGGGCACAAGAGACCCAGTACTTC.

The chain couples TRBV9 to TRBJ1-2; 9 nucleotides match TRBD1. Germline CDR1 reads SGDLS; CDR2 reads YYNGEE. CDR3 size: 14 residues. J gave up 8 bases and V 4 bases, and 9 bases lay outside the gene matches. Written as DNA, the CDR3 is TGTGCCAGCAGCCCCCAGACAGGGGGTGGGGGCTACACCTTC. Its protein product is CASSPQTGGGGYTF.

The rearrangement links TRBV27 to TRBJ2-2; D might be TRBD2 (5 bases). The germline gives CDR1 MNHEY, CDR2 SMNVEV (reference sequence). Trimming pared 5 bases from V and 1 base from J, leaving 14 bases between. The CDR3 consists of 16 residues. The CDR3, as DNA: TGTGCCAGCAGTAGAGGTATGGAGGTGAACACCGGGGAGCTGTTTTTT. Translated, it gives CASSRGMEVNTGELFF.

The chain combines TRBV19 with TRBJ2-2; 7 bases match TRBD2. This CDR3 is built from 15 residues. The germline gives CDR1 LNHDA, CDR2 SQIVND (reference sequence). With 3 bases clipped from V and 3 bases from J, the junction kept 4 bases outside the gene matches. The CDR3, as DNA: TGTGCCAGTAGTATTACTAGCGTAGACACCGGGGAGCTGTTTTTT. Its protein is CASSITSVDTGELFF.

Only a few counts were recorded for this clone. In DNA, the CDR3 is TGTGCCAGCCGGTACGCGGGGGGGGGTACAGATACGCAGTATTTT. Amino acid sequence: CASRYAGGGTDTQYF. The chain carries TRBV6-5 and TRBJ2-3, with 9 bases fitting TRBD2. The CDR3 is 15 amino acids. CDR1 and CDR2 from the germline V gene are MNHEY and SVGAGI. Germline trimming cut 8 bases from V and 3 bases from J; bases unmatched to any gene: 9.